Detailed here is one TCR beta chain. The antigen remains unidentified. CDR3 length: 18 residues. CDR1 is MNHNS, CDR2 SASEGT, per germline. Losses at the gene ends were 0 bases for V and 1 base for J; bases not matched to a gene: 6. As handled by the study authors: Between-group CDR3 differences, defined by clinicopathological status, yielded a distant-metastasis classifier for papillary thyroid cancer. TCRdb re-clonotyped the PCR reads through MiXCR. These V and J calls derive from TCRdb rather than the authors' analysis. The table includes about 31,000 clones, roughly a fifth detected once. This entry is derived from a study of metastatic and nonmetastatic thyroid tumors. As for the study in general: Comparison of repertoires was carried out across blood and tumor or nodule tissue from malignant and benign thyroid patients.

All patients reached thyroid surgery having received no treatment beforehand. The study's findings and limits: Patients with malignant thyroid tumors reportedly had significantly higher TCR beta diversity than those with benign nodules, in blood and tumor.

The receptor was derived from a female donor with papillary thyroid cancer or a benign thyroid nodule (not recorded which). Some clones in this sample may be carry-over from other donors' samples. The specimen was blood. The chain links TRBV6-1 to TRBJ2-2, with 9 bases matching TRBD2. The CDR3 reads CASSEAIPAGGNTGELFF. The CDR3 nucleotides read TGTGCCAGCAGTGAAGCGATTCCAGCGGGAGGGAACACCGGGGAGCTGTTTTTT.